Included here is one T cell receptor (beta chain) sequence, with context. The data were obtained in a study of CD8 T cells in Susac syndrome. The RNA input was about 0.45 to 1 ug, and it was reverse transcribed with random hexamers. TCRdb used MiXCR to reprocess the immunoSEQ multiplex PCR reads, holding one entry per CDR3 protein. Altogether about 250,000 distinct CDR3 sequences are present, just under 95% being singletons, with the ten largest covering around 0.072%. It was treatment-naive patients with stable or active relapsing-remitting disease who made up the multiple sclerosis controls. Trimming left V 2 bases short and J 1 base short, with 12 bases between. This CDR3 spans 17 amino acids. Germline V lookup: CDR1 LNHNV, CDR2 YYDKDF (reference sequence).

This TCR was sampled from a human donor with multiple sclerosis. The specimen sequenced was CD4+ T cells from PBMCs. This chain uses TRBV15 with TRBJ2-6; D may be TRBD1 or TRBD2 (5 bases each). The CDR3 is CATSRPGTPSGANVLTF. Written as DNA, the CDR3 is TGTGCCACCAGCAGACCAGGGACGCCTTCTGGGGCCAACGTCCTGACTTTC.